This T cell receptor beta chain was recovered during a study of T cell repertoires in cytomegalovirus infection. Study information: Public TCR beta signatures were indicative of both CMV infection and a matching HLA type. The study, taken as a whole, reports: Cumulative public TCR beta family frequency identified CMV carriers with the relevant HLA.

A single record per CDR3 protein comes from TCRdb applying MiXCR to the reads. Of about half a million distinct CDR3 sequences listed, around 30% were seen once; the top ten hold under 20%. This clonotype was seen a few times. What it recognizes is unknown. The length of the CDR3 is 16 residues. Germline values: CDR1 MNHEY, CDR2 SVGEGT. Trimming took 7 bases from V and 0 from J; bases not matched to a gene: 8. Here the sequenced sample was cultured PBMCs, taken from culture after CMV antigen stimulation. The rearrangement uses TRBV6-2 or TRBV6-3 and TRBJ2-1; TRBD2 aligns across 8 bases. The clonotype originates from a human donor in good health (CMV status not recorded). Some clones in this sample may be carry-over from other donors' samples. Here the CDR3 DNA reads TGTGCCAGCATTATAGCCGGGACTAGCTCCTACAATGAGCAGTTCTTC. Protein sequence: CASIIAGTSSYNEQFF.